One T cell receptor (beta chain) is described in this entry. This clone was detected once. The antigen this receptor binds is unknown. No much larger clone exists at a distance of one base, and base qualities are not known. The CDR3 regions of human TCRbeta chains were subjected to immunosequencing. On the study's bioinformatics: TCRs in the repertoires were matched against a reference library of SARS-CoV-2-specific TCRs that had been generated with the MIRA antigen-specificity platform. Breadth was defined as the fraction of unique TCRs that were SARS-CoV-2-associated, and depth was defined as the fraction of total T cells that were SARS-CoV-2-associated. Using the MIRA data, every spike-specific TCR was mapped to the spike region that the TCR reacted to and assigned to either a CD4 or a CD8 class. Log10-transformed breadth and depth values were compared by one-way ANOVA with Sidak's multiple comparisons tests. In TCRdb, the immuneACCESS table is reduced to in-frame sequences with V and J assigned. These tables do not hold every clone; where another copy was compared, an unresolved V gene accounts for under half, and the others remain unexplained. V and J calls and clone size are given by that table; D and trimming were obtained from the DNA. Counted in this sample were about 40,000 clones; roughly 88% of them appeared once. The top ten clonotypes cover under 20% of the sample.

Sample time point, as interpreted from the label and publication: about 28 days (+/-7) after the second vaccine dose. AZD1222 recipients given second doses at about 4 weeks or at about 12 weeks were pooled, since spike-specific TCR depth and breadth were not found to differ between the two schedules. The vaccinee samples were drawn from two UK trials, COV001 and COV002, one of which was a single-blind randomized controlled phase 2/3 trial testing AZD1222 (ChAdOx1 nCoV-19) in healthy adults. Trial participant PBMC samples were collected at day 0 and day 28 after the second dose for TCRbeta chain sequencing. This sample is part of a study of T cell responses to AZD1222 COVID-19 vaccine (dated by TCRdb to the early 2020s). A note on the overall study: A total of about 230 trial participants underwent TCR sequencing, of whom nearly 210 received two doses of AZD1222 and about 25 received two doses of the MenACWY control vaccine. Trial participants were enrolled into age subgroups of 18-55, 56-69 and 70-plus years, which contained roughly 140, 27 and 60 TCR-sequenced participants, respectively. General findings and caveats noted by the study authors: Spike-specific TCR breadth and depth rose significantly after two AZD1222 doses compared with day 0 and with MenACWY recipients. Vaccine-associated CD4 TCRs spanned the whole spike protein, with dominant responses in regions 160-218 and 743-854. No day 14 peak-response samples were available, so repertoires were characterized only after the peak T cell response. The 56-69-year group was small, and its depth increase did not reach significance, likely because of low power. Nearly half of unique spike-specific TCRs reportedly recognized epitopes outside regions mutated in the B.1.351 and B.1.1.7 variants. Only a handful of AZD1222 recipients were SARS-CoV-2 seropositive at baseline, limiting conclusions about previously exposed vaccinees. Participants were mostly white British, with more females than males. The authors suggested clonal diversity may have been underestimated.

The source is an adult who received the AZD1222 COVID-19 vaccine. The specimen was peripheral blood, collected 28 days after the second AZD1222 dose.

The CDR3 has the sequence CASSPPGTLYGYTF. The nucleotides are TGTGCCAGCAGCCCGCCCGGGACCCTCTATGGCTACACCTTC. The chain is assembled from TRBV14 and TRBJ1-2; the best D guess is TRBD1, with 5 bases matching. V drops 4 bases and J drops 4 bases, leaving 13 bases in between. CDR1 and CDR2, looked up from the germline V gene, are SGHDN and FVKESK. From cysteine to phenylalanine, the CDR3 is 14 amino acids long. Just CDR3 DNA is preserved here, 42 bases in frame from base 1.